A single sample gave rise to the 30 T cell receptor beta chains below, sequenced in a study of cytomegalovirus exposure and HLA in healthy donors. Use of 60 Vbeta and 13 Jbeta primers characterized the PCR. This table comes from immunoSEQ multiplex PCR, and its TCRdb copy is limited to in-frame clones, with some not included. The table lists 100,000 to 150,000 clones. What was sequenced was PBMCs. These receptors were collected from a man between 18 and 29 years old in good health and CMV-seronegative.

This sequence joins TRBV27 and TRBJ2-7, with 7 bases identical to TRBD1. J lost 3 bases, V lost 6 bases, and 17 bases had no gene match. The CDR3 length is 17 residues. Per the germline V gene, CDR1 is MNHEY and CDR2 is SMNVEV (reference sequence). This chain's CDR3 is CASRYRLAATGYYEQYF. CDR3 sequence (DNA): TGTGCCAGCAGATATAGGTTGGCGGCGACAGGGTACTACGAGCAGTACTTC.

This clone is labeled medium-sized (0.01 to 0.1%) based on frequency. The sample holds other DNA sequences that translate to the same CDR3. The chain links TRBV6-4 to TRBJ2-5; TRBD2 agrees at 11 bases. V was pared by 3 bases and J by 2 bases, with 2 bases of the junction left unmatched. This CDR3 is 15 amino acids long. Per the germline V gene, CDR1 is MRHNA and CDR2 is SNTAGT. The CDR3: CASSEIAGGQETQYF. CDR3 nucleotides: TGTGCCAGCAGTGAAATAGCGGGAGGGCAAGAGACCCAGTACTTC.

The chain carries TRBV7-9 and TRBJ1-2, with unresolved D. The V end lost 3 bases, the J end lost 7 bases, and 18 bases lay between the germline ends. Germline-derived CDR1 and CDR2 are SEHNR and FQNEAQ (reference sequence). This CDR3 is 15 amino acids long. The DNA of the CDR3 is TGTGCCAGCAGCTTTAGTGCGGTTGAAGCTGCTGGCTACACCTTC. Translation gives CASSFSAVEAAGYTF.

The V call is TRBV6-5, the J call TRBJ1-1, with unresolved D. The CDR3 sequence is 13 residues long. Germline V gene sequence: CDR1 MNHEY, CDR2 SVGAGI. Trimming stripped 6 bases from V and 3 bases from J, with 11 bases between. CDR3 residues: CASSEAEHTEAFF. The CDR3 DNA sequence: TGTGCCAGCAGCGAGGCAGAACACACTGAAGCTTTCTTT.

This chain links TRBV9 with TRBJ2-3, with a weak D call TRBD1 (6 bases). The CDR3 is made up of 16 amino acids. Germline loops: CDR1 SGDLS, CDR2 YYNGEE. Trimming cost V 3 bases and J 1 base, with 15 bases left between them. CDR3 residues: CASSGGQFGGTDTQYF. CDR3 in DNA: TGTGCCAGCAGCGGCGGACAGTTTGGGGGCACAGATACGCAGTATTTT.

This chain connects TRBV10-3 to TRBJ1-5; 7 nucleotides agree with TRBD1. CDR3 length: 15 residues. CDR1 ENHRY and CDR2 SYGVKD come from the germline V gene. Trimming cost V 2 bases and J 6 bases; bases outside gene matches: 7. The CDR3 sequence: CAISERQGGGQPQHF. As DNA, the CDR3 is TGTGCCATCAGTGAGAGACAGGGTGGGGGTCAGCCCCAGCATTTT.

The chain employs TRBV9 and TRBJ1-1; D remains ambiguous. The ends were cut back, 3 bases at V and 5 bases at J, with 17 bases in the middle. CDR1 and CDR2 (germline): SGDLS, YYNGEE. The CDR3 totals 15 residues. The CDR3 loop is CASSANREMVTEAFF. CDR3 nucleotides: TGTGCCAGCAGCGCGAATCGGGAAATGGTAACTGAAGCTTTCTTT.

This chain links TRBV6-4 with TRBJ2-2, with D perhaps matching TRBD1 (6 bases). The CDR3 runs to 16 residues. Germline assignment: CDR1 MRHNA and CDR2 SNTAGT. V lost 3 bases and J lost 2, with 13 bases in between. The CDR3 here is CASSESQGINTGELFF. The CDR3 nucleotides read TGTGCCAGCAGTGAATCACAGGGAATCAACACCGGGGAGCTGTTTTTT.

V is TRBV11-2 and J is TRBJ1-1; D gene uncertain. The CDR3 covers 16 residues. Trimming pared 1 base from V and 5 bases from J, leaving 17 bases between. Germline V gene data show CDR1 as SGHAT and CDR2 as FQNNGV. The CDR3 here is CASSLVRGRIGTEAFF. The CDR3 nucleotides are TGTGCCAGCAGCTTAGTACGAGGGCGGATTGGGACTGAAGCTTTCTTT.

The rearrangement links TRBV2 to TRBJ2-3; possible D gene TRBD2, 7 bases. V gave up 3 bases and J gave up 8 bases, with 15 bases separating them. The CDR3 loop spans 14 amino acids. Germline V gives CDR1 SNHLY, CDR2 FYNNEI. This CDR3 reads CASSEGAGESTQYF. The CDR3 DNA is TGTGCCAGCAGTGAGGGGGCGGGAGAAAGTACGCAGTATTTT.

This chain connects TRBV18 to TRBJ2-5; D gene unclear. The last part of the DNA fits TRBJ2-7 better; the J call may be wrong. Looked up from germline, CDR1 is KGHSH and CDR2 is LQKENI. This CDR3 has 17 residues. The CDR3 coding sequence is TGTGCCAGCTCACCAGCCGATGGCAGCTTGGGCTCCTACGAGCAGTACTTC. Amino acids: CASSPADGSLGSYEQYF.

This chain uses TRBV4-2 with TRBJ1-3; D is possibly TRBD1 (6 bases). CDR1 and CDR2 from the germline V gene are LGHNA and YNFKEQ. V gave up 0 bases and J gave up 0 bases, with 18 bases separating them. The CDR3 runs 19 residues. The CDR3 nucleotides read TGTGCCAGCAGCCAAGATCAATCCCGGACAGCCTCCTCTGGAAACACCATATATTTT. This translates into CASSQDQSRTASSGNTIYF.

CDR3 coding DNA: TGTGCCAGCAGCTCCAATCTAGCCCACCCATACAATGAGCAGTTCTTC. As protein: CASSSNLAHPYNEQFF. The genes are TRBV7-9 and TRBJ2-1; D might be TRBD2 (5 bases). CDR3 size: 16 residues. Trimming shortened V by 4 bases and J by 4 bases, and 17 bases separated the two germline ends. Germline V gene data show CDR1 as SEHNR and CDR2 as FQNEAQ (reference sequence).

The J gene is TRBJ1-1, the V gene TRBV28; 9 nucleotides align to TRBD1. CDR1 and CDR2 (germline): MDHEN, SYDVKM. The CDR3 extends over 17 amino acids. V shed 3 bases, J shed 1 base, and the junction held 9 bases outside the gene matches. The CDR3 DNA sequence: TGTGCCAGCAGTTTGCGTGGACAGGGGATTGGGAACACTGAAGCTTTCTTT. It is translated as CASSLRGQGIGNTEAFF.

V gene TRBV6-5 combines with J gene TRBJ2-7; D unresolved. Germline CDR1 is MNHEY and CDR2 is SVGAGI. V dropped 4 bases and J dropped 3 bases, with 4 bases sitting between them. The CDR3 has 11 amino acids. The CDR3 protein is CASSSNYEQYF. The DNA for the CDR3 is TGTGCCAGCAGTTCCAACTACGAGCAGTACTTC.

The rearrangement links TRBV28 to TRBJ1-2, with unresolved D. The CDR3 loop spans 14 amino acids. Trimming pared 4 bases from V and 7 bases from J, leaving 16 bases between. CDR1 is MDHEN, CDR2 SYDVKM, per germline. CDR3 in DNA: TGTGCCAGCAGTTCCATCGCGGGGTATGGTGGCTACACCTTC. It yields the protein CASSSIAGYGGYTF.

The chain joins TRBV10-1 to TRBJ1-3; possibly TRBD1 for D (5 bases). Germline V gene sequence: CDR1 WNHNN, CDR2 SYGVQD (reference sequence). V was pared by 3 bases and J by 1 base, with 7 bases between. This CDR3 contains 14 residues. The CDR3 sequence is CASSEGDSGNTIYF. CDR3 sequence (DNA): TGCGCCAGCAGTGAAGGGGATTCTGGAAACACCATATATTTT.

The rearrangement links TRBV5-1 to TRBJ1-4; D remains unclear. V gave up 0 bases and J gave up 6 bases, with 21 bases separating them. Germline CDR1 reads SGHRS; CDR2 reads YFSETQ. There are 18 residues in the CDR3. This CDR3 is CASSLGGNWALVDEKLFF. CDR3 nucleotide sequence: TGCGCCAGCAGCTTGGGTGGCAACTGGGCGTTGGTCGATGAAAAACTGTTTTTT.

The chain is built from TRBV30 and TRBJ1-2, with TRBD1 matching 7 bases. J was trimmed by 2 bases and V by 4 bases; bases with no gene match: 7. This CDR3 is built from 14 residues. Germline V lookup: CDR1 GTSNPN, CDR2 SVGIG (reference sequence). The CDR3 is CAWIMRGRNYGYTF. In DNA, the CDR3 is TGTGCCTGGATTATGAGGGGGCGCAACTATGGCTACACCTTC.

V is TRBV10-3 and J is TRBJ1-1; unclear D gene. This CDR3 has 13 residues. The V and J ends lost 7 bases and 1 base respectively, with 10 bases between them. Germline CDR1 is ENHRY and CDR2 is SYGVKD. The CDR3 is CAIKEVENTEAFF. The DNA for the CDR3 is TGTGCCATCAAAGAGGTGGAGAACACTGAAGCTTTCTTT.

The chain employs TRBV6-5 and TRBJ2-5; no reliable D call. The J call may be faulty, since TRBJ2-7 better matches the DNA end. The CDR3 runs 11 residues. Germline values: CDR1 MNHEY, CDR2 SVGAGI. DNA for the CDR3: TGTGCCAGCAGCAGGCTCTACGAGCAGTACTTC. Residues: CASSRLYEQYF.

The CDR3 DNA reads as TGCAGCGTTGAAGTAGGGGGTACGCAGTATTTT. This codes for CSVEVGGTQYF. The chain uses TRBV29-1 and TRBJ2-3; tentatively, D is TRBD1 (6 bases). The CDR3 is 11 residues long. CDR1 SQVTM and CDR2 ANQGSEA come from the germline V gene. V was pared by 1 base and J by 8 bases, with 7 bases between.

In the case of this clone: Other nucleotide sequences in the sample specify the same CDR3. The chain employs TRBV6-5 and TRBJ1-5, with D perhaps TRBD1 (5 bases). Germline values: CDR1 MNHEY, CDR2 SVGAGI. V was shortened by 2 bases and J by 3 bases, with 8 bases between the two germline ends. The CDR3 is 14 amino acids. In nucleotides, the CDR3 is TGTGCCAGCAGTTACGGGGGGGTCAATCAGCCCCAGCATTTT. It encodes CASSYGGVNQPQHF.

This chain joins TRBV6-1 and TRBJ1-5; D call uncertain. Trimming shortened V by 2 bases and J by 9 bases, and 17 bases separated the two germline ends. Germline V CDR1 and CDR2: MNHNS, SASEGT. The CDR3 sequence is 15 residues long. The DNA for the CDR3 is TGTGCCAGCAGTGAATCGAGAGTTTTCTTTGGGCCCCAGCATTTT. The encoded protein is CASSESRVFFGPQHF.

J is TRBJ1-5 and V is TRBV27, with D unresolved. V was pared by 2 bases and J by 2 bases, with 7 bases between. CDR3 size: 14 residues. Germline V gene sequence: CDR1 MNHEY, CDR2 SMNVEV (reference sequence). CDR3 residues: CASSLRSGNQPQHF. The DNA of the CDR3 is TGTGCCAGCAGTTTAAGGAGCGGCAATCAGCCCCAGCATTTT.

Note on this clone: Other DNA sequences in the same sample also yield this CDR3. The chain uses TRBV5-1 and TRBJ1-1, with 8 bases lining up with TRBD1. The length of the CDR3 is 14 residues. CDR1 is SGHRS, CDR2 YFSETQ, per germline. J lost 1 base, V lost 2 bases, and 1 base had no gene match. CDR3 DNA: TGCGCCAGCAGCTTCGGACAGGGGAACACTGAAGCTTTCTTT. Protein sequence: CASSFGQGNTEAFF. The complete variable domain, with remaining parts taken from reference TRBV5-1 and TRBJ1-1, reads KAGVTQTPRYLIKTRGQQVTLSCSPISGHRSVSWYQQTPGQGLQFLFEYFSETQRNKGNFPGRFSGRQFSNSRSEMNVSTLELGDSALYLCASSFGQGNTEAFFGQGTRLTVV.

This sequence joins TRBV28 and TRBJ1-2, with 7 nucleotides matching TRBD1. Germline V CDR1 and CDR2: MDHEN, SYDVKM. The CDR3 runs to 10 residues. The CDR3 spells CGTGEAGYTF. As DNA, the CDR3 is TGTGGAACAGGGGAAGCTGGCTACACCTTC.

The gene calls are TRBV2 and TRBJ2-1; 11 nucleotides align to TRBD2. Germline V gene data show CDR1 as SNHLY and CDR2 as FYNNEI. Trimming cost V 5 bases and J 4 bases; bases outside gene matches: 10. This CDR3 is 17 amino acids long. The CDR3 nucleotides read TGTGCCAGCAGTTATACGACTAGCGGGGCCTCATACAATGAGCAGTTCTTC. Its protein product is CASSYTTSGASYNEQFF.

The chain recombines TRBV27 with TRBJ2-6, with 12 bases identical to TRBD2. This CDR3 contains 18 residues. CDR1 and CDR2 (germline): MNHEY, SMNVEV (reference sequence). V lost 5 bases to trimming and J lost 0 bases; unmatched junction nucleotides: 5. The CDR3 region has the DNA TGTGCCAGCAGTGTGACTAGCGGGGGAACCTCTGGGGCCAACGTCCTGACTTTC. Its protein is CASSVTSGGTSGANVLTF.

The chain joins TRBV21-1 to TRBJ1-2; TRBD1 is the table's D call, not checked against the DNA. TRBV21-1 is a documented pseudogene. This CDR3 is 15 amino acids long. This chain's CDR3 is CASSIRDRDGDGYTF. The CDR3 DNA is TGTGCCAGCAGCATCCGGGACAGGGATGGGGATGGCTACACCTTC.